This TCR beta chain was found in a study of blood T cell repertoires in COVID-19 (dated by TCRdb to about 2020). Regarding the research as a whole: Samples covering the acute and convalescent phases of COVID-19 were provided by collaborators in the United States, Italy and Spain. Subjects who had been exposed to COVID-19, were actively infected with it, or had recovered from it provided the deeply sampled blood TCRbeta repertoires that made up the dataset. Samples were obtained from the ongoing ImmuneRACE study (first 160 participants) and from some 1,200 subjects provided by 6 global collaborators. The repertoires were made available in a free public database intended to serve as a resource for research on the immune response to SARS-CoV-2. The sample metadata nearly always contained a de-identified subject ID, COVID-19 status, age in years and sex. Where available, HLA class I and class II types were obtained from metadata supplied by the sample provider rather than from assay-based typing. The material from the prospective study consisted of cDNA or gDNA derived from T cells, B-cell-depleted T cells, or PBMCs.

A note on this clone: The specificity of this receptor is unknown. No much larger clone exists at a distance of one base, and base qualities are not known.

TCRbeta CDR3 regions were amplified from genomic DNA by means of the immunoSEQ Assay, a bias-controlled multiplex PCR. In the paper's pipeline: The number of nucleated cells in each sample was estimated by amplification of reference gene primers within the assay. To quantify the absolute abundance of each unique TCRbeta CDR3 rearrangement, sequence reads were collapsed and filtered. Productive Simpson clonality was computed per sample as the square root of Simpson's diversity index over productive rearrangements. TCRdb provides this immuneACCESS table in a form limited to in-frame rearrangements. Some clones are lacking; in checked studies, under half of them reflect an unresolved V gene, and why the rest are absent is not known. That table gives V, J and clone size, and the DNA gave D and trimming. This sample holds about 150,000 clones; approximately 86% were observed only once. The ten largest clones capture approximately 0.63% of the sample.

At one collaborating source in Seattle, patients were enrolled during active infection and were followed longitudinally through the course of disease. The collaborating institutions used their own protocols to collect whole blood in K2EDTA tubes. Collaborator samples were shipped for TCRbeta analysis as frozen whole blood, isolated PBMCs, or DNA extracted from either sample type. From its cysteine to its phenylalanine, the CDR3 spans 20 amino acids. Only the CDR3 DNA is retained, 60 bases long and in frame from the first base. The germline V gene sets CDR1 to MGHRA and CDR2 to YSYEKL. Here V drops 4 bases and J drops 6 bases, and the junction holds 20 bases not matched to any gene. General study outcomes and caveats: Clinical and demographic metadata were provided uncurated, with the amount varying by source and participant.

Recombination connected TRBV4-1 to TRBJ2-2; TRBD2 agrees with 10 junctional bases. Input material: peripheral blood. The receptor was derived from a man aged 55-75 years with COVID-19, enrolled during active disease. CDR3 reads: CASSRFNSGAGGPKPGELFF. The nucleotide sequence reads as follows: TGCGCCAGCAGCCGCTTTAACTCCGGAGCGGGGGGGCCGAAACCCGGGGAGCTGTTTTTT.